This T cell receptor (beta chain) emerged from a study of T-cell memory formation after mild COVID-19. Whole-study results and caveats: Balance between CD4 and CD8 was seen in clones contracting day 15 to 85, and a CD4+ lean was seen in later expanders.

5'RACE primed from the constant segment yielded TCR alpha and TCR beta cDNA libraries bearing sample barcodes and UMIs. TCRdb re-derived calls from the 5' RACE reads in MiXCR, one entry per CDR3 protein. In the table there are hundreds of thousands of distinct CDR3 sequences, roughly 25% of which are singletons. The CDR3 covers 14 residues. V gave up 8 bases and J gave up 8 bases; unmatched junction bases: 13. CDR1 is MNHNS, CDR2 SASEGT, per germline. With respect to this clonotype: The target antigen is unknown.

The origin of this receptor is an adult woman who had mild COVID-19 (a few samples of this study predate the infection). Cell type and time point are not known. The sequenced sample consisted of PBMCs or a T cell subset sorted from them (not recorded which). This chain uses TRBV6-1 with TRBJ1-2; the match to TRBD1 covers 8 bases. The CDR3 sequence: CASERTGKLVGYTF. The CDR3 DNA reads TGTGCCAGCGAGCGGACAGGGAAATTGGTCGGCTACACCTTC.